These 19 T cell receptor beta chains were all obtained from the same sample, sequenced in a study of blood T cell repertoires in COVID-19. Generated by immunoSEQ multiplex PCR, the TCRdb table keeps only in-frame clones and is missing some. The data show about 60,000 clones, approximately 85% seen once. The specimen was peripheral blood. Receptors originate from a human donor in a cohort sampled during active COVID-19.

The DNA of the CDR3 is TGTGCCAGCAGCCGCTTTGAACTTGGGGCCAACGTCCTGACTTTC. Translated: CASSRFELGANVLTF. The rearrangement links TRBV5-6 to TRBJ2-6; D is unresolved. With 4 bases removed from V and 3 bases from J, the gap between germline ends came to 11 bases. The germline gives CDR1 SGHDT, CDR2 YYEEEE. The CDR3 runs 15 residues. Full variable domain (missing parts from reference TRBV5-6 and TRBJ2-6): DAGVTQSPTHLIKTRGQQVTLRCSPKSGHDTVSWYQQALGQGPQFIFQYYEEEERQRGNFPDRFSGHQFPNYSSELNVNALLLGDSALYLCASSRFELGANVLTFGAGSRLTVL.

The rearrangement uses TRBV9 and TRBJ2-5, with TRBD2 matching over 10 bases. Per germline, CDR1 SGDLS and CDR2 YYNGEE. The CDR3 is 15 residues long. Unmatched junction bases numbered 2, after V lost 2 bases and J lost 1 base. The CDR3 nucleotides are TGTGCCAGCAGCGTGACTAGCGGGTCCCAAGAGACCCAGTACTTC. This translates into CASSVTSGSQETQYF.

The J gene is TRBJ1-1, the V gene TRBV6-6, with TRBD1 identical over 7 bases. Germline V lookup: CDR1 MNHNY, CDR2 SVGAGI (reference sequence). CDR3 length: 15 residues. V shed 5 bases, J shed 4 bases, and the junction held 10 bases outside the gene matches. CDR3 region: CASSTTGTVGTEAFF. The DNA of the CDR3 is TGTGCCAGCAGTACGACAGGGACCGTCGGCACTGAAGCTTTCTTT.

The V call is TRBV18, the J call TRBJ2-5, with 8 bases lining up with TRBD1. CDR1 and CDR2 (germline): KGHSH, LQKENI. CDR3 size: 14 residues. V was clipped by 0 bases and J by 3 bases; unmatched bases: 0. This CDR3 reads CASSPPDREETQYF. The CDR3 DNA follows: TGTGCCAGCTCACCACCGGACAGGGAAGAGACCCAGTACTTC. Full variable domain (missing parts from reference TRBV18 and TRBJ2-5): NAGVMQNPRHLVRRRGQEARLRCSPMKGHSHVYWYRQLPEEGLKFMVYLQKENIIDESGMPKERFSAEFPKEGPSILRIQQVVRGDSAAYFCASSPPDREETQYFGPGTRLLVL.

The chain carries TRBV7-3 and TRBJ2-1; 9 positions agree with TRBD2. Germline-derived CDR1 and CDR2 are SGHTA and FQGTGA. V gave up 5 bases and J gave up 2 bases; unmatched junction bases: 7. The CDR3 sequence is 16 residues long. The CDR3 bases are TGTGCCAGCAGCCCCTTTGGCGGGGGGGCCTACAATGAGCAGTTCTTC. Protein sequence: CASSPFGGGAYNEQFF.

This chain joins TRBV6-5 and TRBJ2-7; D is possibly TRBD1 (6 bases). Germline CDR1 reads MNHEY; CDR2 reads SVGAGI. The CDR3 consists of 14 residues. V was trimmed by 7 bases and J by 2 bases, leaving 15 bases between them. The CDR3 protein is CASTVGDTTYEQYF. The DNA of the CDR3 is TGTGCCAGCACCGTCGGGGACACTACCTACGAGCAGTACTTC.

This chain connects TRBV7-9 to TRBJ2-3, with a possible D match to TRBD2 (6 bases). V was shortened by 3 bases and J by 1 base, with 20 bases between the two germline ends. CDR3 size: 18 residues. CDR1 is SEHNR and CDR2 is FQNEAQ in the germline V gene (reference sequence). CDR3 nucleotides: TGTGCCAGCAGCTTGGCACTGCTAGCGTCGGAAGGCACAGATACGCAGTATTTT. Amino acids: CASSLALLASEGTDTQYF.

This clone was observed a handful of times. The chain couples TRBV7-9 to TRBJ1-2; perhaps TRBD1 as D (5 bases). The V end lost 5 bases, the J end lost 7 bases, and 14 bases lay between the germline ends. Per the germline V gene, CDR1 is SEHNR and CDR2 is FQNEAQ (reference sequence). CDR3 length: 13 amino acids. This chain's CDR3 is CASSPQVLSGYTF. CDR3 nucleotides: TGTGCCAGCAGCCCACAGGTTCTGAGTGGCTACACCTTC.

The chain carries TRBV7-9 and TRBJ2-7, with TRBD1 as a possible D gene (6 bases). The length of the CDR3 is 15 residues. The V gene's germline CDR1 is SEHNR and CDR2 FQNEAQ (reference sequence). Trimming shortened V by 0 bases and J by 3 bases, and 12 bases separated the two germline ends. The CDR3 loop is CASSLAPGHYYEQYF. The CDR3 DNA sequence: TGTGCCAGCAGCTTAGCGCCGGGACACTACTACGAGCAGTACTTC.

The chain carries TRBV27 and TRBJ1-2, with D possibly being TRBD1 (5 bases). The CDR3 is 14 amino acids. Trimming shortened V by 6 bases and J by 8 bases, and 19 bases separated the two germline ends. Germline CDR1 and CDR2: MNHEY and SMNVEV (reference sequence). The CDR3 spells CASSENRRKEGYTF. The CDR3 DNA reads as TGTGCCAGCAGCGAGAACAGGCGAAAGGAAGGCTACACCTTC.

This chain links TRBV10-2 with TRBJ1-1; D perhaps matches TRBD1 (6 bases). Deletions cut 4 bases from V and 4 bases from J, with 16 bases between. Germline loops: CDR1 WSHSY, CDR2 SAAADI. This CDR3 spans 15 amino acids. The CDR3 nucleotides read TGCGCCAGCAGTGGATTACGAGGGGGAATCACTGAAGCTTTCTTT. Translating it yields CASSGLRGGITEAFF.

This chain links TRBV19 with TRBJ2-7; 9 bases match TRBD1. V shed 4 bases, J shed 7 bases, and the junction held 8 bases outside the gene matches. Germline-derived CDR1 and CDR2 are LNHDA and SQIVND (reference sequence). This CDR3 is 14 amino acids long. CDR3 sequence reads: CASSTDRGRREQYF. In nucleotides, the CDR3 is TGTGCCAGTAGTACGGACAGGGGTCGGAGGGAGCAGTACTTC.

V usage is TRBV9 and J usage is TRBJ2-7, with 9 bases identical to TRBD2. Trimming took 0 bases from V and 3 from J; bases not matched to a gene: 7. The CDR3 has 16 amino acids. CDR1 is SGDLS and CDR2 is YYNGEE in the germline V gene. The CDR3 is CASSVGGLAISYEQYF. For the CDR3, the DNA is TGTGCCAGCAGCGTAGGGGGACTAGCAATCAGCTACGAGCAGTACTTC.

This chain connects TRBV3-1 (or the pseudogene TRBV3-2) to TRBJ1-2; 7 bases map to TRBD1. Germline V CDR1 and CDR2: LGHDT, YNNKEL (reference sequence). The CDR3 loop spans 14 amino acids. Losses at the gene ends were 6 bases for V and 0 bases for J; bases not matched to a gene: 4. The CDR3 loop reads CASRQGQSNYGYTF. CDR3 in DNA: TGTGCCAGCAGACAGGGACAGTCTAACTATGGCTACACCTTC.

This clone came up a few times. This chain uses TRBV5-1 with TRBJ1-5; no definite D call. Trimming cost V 0 bases and J 5 bases, with 6 bases left between them. The CDR3 is 13 amino acids. In germline, CDR1 is SGHRS, CDR2 YFSETQ. Here the CDR3 reads CASSLDSYQPQHF. CDR3 nucleotides: TGCGCCAGCAGCTTGGACAGTTATCAGCCCCAGCATTTT.

The chain links TRBV7-9 to TRBJ2-7; 8 nucleotides line up with TRBD1. With V trimmed by 1 base and J by 1 base, 0 bases remained unmatched. Germline CDR1 SEHNR, CDR2 FQNEAQ (reference sequence). CDR3 size: 14 residues. The CDR3 spells CASSLGTGSYEQYF. The DNA of the CDR3 is TGTGCCAGCAGCTTAGGGACAGGGTCCTACGAGCAGTACTTC.

This clone is a singleton in its sample. This chain connects TRBV2 to TRBJ2-2; 11 bases are shared with TRBD2. This CDR3 is 16 amino acids long. Trimming at V came to 4 bases and at J to 6 bases, leaving 7 bases not matched to a gene. The germline gives CDR1 SNHLY, CDR2 FYNNEI. The DNA for the CDR3 is TGTGCCAGCAGTGGGTCTAGCGGGGGGATGTCCGGGGAGCTGTTTTTT. Protein sequence: CASSGSSGGMSGELFF. The full variable domain, completed using reference TRBV2 and TRBJ2-2, is EPEVTQTPSHQVTQMGQEVILRCVPISNHLYFYWYRQILGQKVEFLVSFYNNEISEKSEIFDDQFSVERPDGSNFTLKIRSTKLEDSAMYFCASSGSSGGMSGELFFGEGSRLTVL.

The chain links TRBV5-8 to TRBJ2-5; D uncertain. The germline CDR1 and CDR2 sequences are SGHTS and YDEGEE. The CDR3 contains 13 residues. Trimming left V 9 bases short and J 2 bases short, with 14 bases between. This CDR3 is CATPKPLQETQYF. In nucleotides, the CDR3 is TGTGCCACCCCCAAGCCTTTACAAGAGACCCAGTACTTC.

This rearrangement joins TRBV20-1 to TRBJ2-3; 10 bases line up with TRBD2. V shed 3 bases, J shed 4 bases, and the junction held 4 bases outside the gene matches. CDR1 and CDR2 from the germline V gene are DFQATT and SNEGSKA (reference sequence). The CDR3 loop spans 14 amino acids. CDR3 coding DNA: TGCAGTGCTAGTCCCAGCGGGGGGGCAGATACGCAGTATTTT. Protein sequence: CSASPSGGADTQYF.